This TCR beta chain derives from a study of cytomegalovirus exposure and HLA in healthy donors. Findings of the study overall: More clonal expansion characterized HLA-associated TCR beta chains than equally common others in a later analysis. The only immune exposure information that was available was CMV serostatus.

As concerns this clone: The target antigen is unknown.

The PCR had 60 Vbeta and 13 Jbeta primers. Authors' data handling: In a later analysis, the count reached some 73 million unique TCR beta chains, with approximately 11 million shared. Repertoires were generated with immunoSEQ multiplex PCR, while TCRdb's copy carries only in-frame clones and drops some. V and J calls and clone size are those listed in that table; D and trimming were worked out from the DNA. The sample consists of roughly 120,000 clones, approximately 79% of them appearing once. This CDR3 is 15 amino acids long. Germline V lookup: CDR1 SGHTA, CDR2 FQGNSA. The V segment lost 4 bases and the J segment 3 bases; nucleotides outside the gene matches: 6.

The clonotype comes from a man aged 50 to 60 in good health and CMV-seropositive. Sequenced input: PBMCs. The chain links TRBV7-2 to TRBJ2-7, with 10 bases matching TRBD1. CDR3 sequence reads: CASSSGQGLNYEQYF. The CDR3 nucleotides read TGTGCCAGCAGCTCGGGACAGGGGCTGAACTACGAGCAGTACTTC.